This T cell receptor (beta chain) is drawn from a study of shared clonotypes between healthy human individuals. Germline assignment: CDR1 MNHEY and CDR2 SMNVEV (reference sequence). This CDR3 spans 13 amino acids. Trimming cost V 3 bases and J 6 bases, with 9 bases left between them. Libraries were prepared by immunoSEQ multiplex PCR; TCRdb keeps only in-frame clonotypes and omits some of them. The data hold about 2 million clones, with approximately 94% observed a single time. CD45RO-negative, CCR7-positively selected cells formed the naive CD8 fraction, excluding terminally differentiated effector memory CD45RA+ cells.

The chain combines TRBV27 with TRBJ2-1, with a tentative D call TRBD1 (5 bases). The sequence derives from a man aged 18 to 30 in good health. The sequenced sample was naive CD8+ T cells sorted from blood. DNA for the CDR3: TGTGCCAGCAGTTTGACAGCAATCAATGAGCAGTTCTTC. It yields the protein CASSLTAINEQFF.